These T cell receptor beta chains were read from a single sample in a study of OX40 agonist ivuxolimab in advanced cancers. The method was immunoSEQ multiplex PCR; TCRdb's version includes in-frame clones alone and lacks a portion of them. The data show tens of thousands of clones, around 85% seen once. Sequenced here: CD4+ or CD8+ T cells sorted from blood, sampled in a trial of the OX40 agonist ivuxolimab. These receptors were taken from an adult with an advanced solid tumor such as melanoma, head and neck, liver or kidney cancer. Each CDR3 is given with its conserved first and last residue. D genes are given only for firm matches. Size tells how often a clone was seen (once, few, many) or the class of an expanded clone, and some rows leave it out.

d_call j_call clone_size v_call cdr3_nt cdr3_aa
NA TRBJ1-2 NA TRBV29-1 TGCAGCGTTGAAGTGCCCGGGGGGGGCTACACCTTC CSVEVPGGGYTF
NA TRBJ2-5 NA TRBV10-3 TGTGCCATCAGAGCAGGGCAGGAAGAGACCCAGTACTTC CAIRAGQEETQYF
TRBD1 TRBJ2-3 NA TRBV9 TGTGCCAGCAGCTTGACAGGGCATGGGAGCACAGATACGCAGTATTTT CASSLTGHGSTDTQYF
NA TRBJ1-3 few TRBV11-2 TGTGCCAGCAGCTCCCTCAAAAGGGGCGACGGAAACACCATATATTTT CASSSLKRGDGNTIYF
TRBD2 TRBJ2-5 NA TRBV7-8 TGTGCCAGCAGCTTAGCGGGAGGGGAAGAGACCCAGTACTTC CASSLAGGEETQYF
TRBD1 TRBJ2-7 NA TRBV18 TGTGCCAGCAGACGGACCGGGACAGGGAACTACGAGCAGTACTTC CASRRTGTGNYEQYF
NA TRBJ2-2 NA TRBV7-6 TGTGCCAGCAGCGTCCGGGACATAAACACCGGGGAGCTGTTTTTT CASSVRDINTGELFF
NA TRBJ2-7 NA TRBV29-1 TGCAGCGTTGTCGGGGACGGAACCTACGAGCAGTACTTC CSVVGDGTYEQYF
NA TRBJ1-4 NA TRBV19 TGTGCCAGTAGTAAGGCTAATGAAAAACTGTTTTTT CASSKANEKLFF
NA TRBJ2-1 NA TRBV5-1 TGCGCCAGCACTCTAGGTGCCAGGGAAAATGAGCAGTTCTTC CASTLGARENEQFF
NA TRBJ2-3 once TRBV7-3 TGTGCCAGCAGCTTAACTAGGACTAGCACAGATACGCAGTATTTT CASSLTRTSTDTQYF
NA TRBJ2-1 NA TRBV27 TGTGCCAGCAGGGGGGGCAATGAGCAGTTCTTC CASRGGNEQFF
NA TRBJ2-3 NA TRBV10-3 TGTGCCATCAGTGAGTCGAGGGGGGCTAGCACAGATACGCAGTATTTT CAISESRGASTDTQYF
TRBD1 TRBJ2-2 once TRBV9 TGTGCCAGCAGCCGAGCCACGGGACAGGGTTCCGGGGAGCTGTTTTTT CASSRATGQGSGELFF
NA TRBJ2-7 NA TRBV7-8 TGTGCCAGCAGCCTCCAAAGGGCTACCGAGCAGTACTTC CASSLQRATEQYF
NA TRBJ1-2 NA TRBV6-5 TGTGCCACCCGCCCAGGGTCGCTCTATGGCTACACCTTC CATRPGSLYGYTF
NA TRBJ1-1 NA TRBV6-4 TGTGCCAGCAGTGCCGATATGAACACTGAAGCTTTCTTT CASSADMNTEAFF
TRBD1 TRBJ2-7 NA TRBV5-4 TGTGCCAGCAGCAACGGACAGGCCGCCTACGAGCAGTACTTC CASSNGQAAYEQYF
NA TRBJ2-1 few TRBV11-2 TGTGCCAGCAGCTTAGCCCAATTAGGAGTGAATGAGCAGTTCTTC CASSLAQLGVNEQFF
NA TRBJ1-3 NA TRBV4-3 TGCGCCAGCAGCCAAGAATTGGCACGGTCTGGAAACACCATATATTTT CASSQELARSGNTIYF
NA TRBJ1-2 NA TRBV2 TGTGCCAGCAGGGACAGTGGGAGCTATGGCTACACCTTC CASRDSGSYGYTF
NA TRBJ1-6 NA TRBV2 TGTGCCAGAAGGGTCGACAGTGGGCGATCACCCCTCCACTTT CARRVDSGRSPLHF
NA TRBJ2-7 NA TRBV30 TGTGCCTGGAGTGTTGTAGGGGCGGACTACGAGCAGTACTTC CAWSVVGADYEQYF
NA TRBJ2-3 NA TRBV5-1 TGCGCCAGCAGCTTGGAACGGGGCGGGGATACGCAGTATTTT CASSLERGGDTQYF
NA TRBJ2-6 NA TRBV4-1 TGCGCCAGCAGCCAAGGGGCAGTCCCAGGGAAGCTCCGGTCCGGGGCCAACGTCCTGACTTTC CASSQGAVPGKLRSGANVLTF
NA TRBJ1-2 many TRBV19 TGTGCCAGTAGTACCGCTAGAGGGCATGGCTACACCTTC CASSTARGHGYTF
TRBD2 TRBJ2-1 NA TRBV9 TGTGCCAGCAGCCACGGACTAGCGGGGTACAATGAGCAGTTCTTC CASSHGLAGYNEQFF
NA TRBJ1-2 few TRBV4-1 TGCGCCAGCAGCCCCACCCTAGGGCCCTATGGCTACACCTTC CASSPTLGPYGYTF
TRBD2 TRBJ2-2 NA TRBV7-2 TGTGCCAGCAGCACACGTACTAGCGGGAGGAGCACCGGGGAGCTGTTTTTT CASSTRTSGRSTGELFF
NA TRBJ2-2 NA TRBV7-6 TGTGCCAGCAGCTTAGAAGTAGAGGTCGAGTGGGACACCGGGGAGCTGTTTTTT CASSLEVEVEWDTGELFF
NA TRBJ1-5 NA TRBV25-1 TGTGCCAGCAGCGAAGGTTCCCTTGGGGGCAATCAGCCCCAGCATTTT CASSEGSLGGNQPQHF